This T cell receptor (beta chain) derives from a study of T cells in Graves' hyperthyroidism and ophthalmopathy. This clonotype was picked up many times. No antigen is known for it. RNA transcripts served as the template for amplifying TCR beta CDR3 regions. HTBI primers drove first-round RT-PCR of the TCR CDR3. TCRdb fed the multiplex PCR reads into MiXCR, producing one record per CDR3 protein. In the table there are fewer than 700,000 distinct CDR3 sequences, under 20% of which are singletons. Study findings and constraints: Among clonotypes expanded in thyroid above 0.001, most were also found in blood.

V was cut by 3 bases and J by 1 base, with 7 bases left in between. The germline V gene has CDR1 DFQATT and CDR2 SNEGSKA (reference sequence). The CDR3 extends over 12 amino acids. The specimen was blood. This chain connects TRBV20-1 to TRBJ2-7; tentatively, D is TRBD2 (6 bases). The sequence derives from a woman aged 18-29 years with Graves' ophthalmopathy. CDR3 region: CSASLASYEQYF. DNA of the CDR3: TGCAGTGCTAGTCTAGCGTCCTACGAGCAGTACTTC.